One sample yielded the 14 T cell receptor beta chains listed below, sequenced in a study of cytomegalovirus exposure and HLA in healthy donors. Assay: immunoSEQ multiplex PCR; the TCRdb copy retains only in-frame clones and omits some. This sample has some 140,000 clones, with just over 85% found just once. What was sequenced was PBMCs. These TCRs come from a human donor in good health.

This clone was counted once. The CDR3 DNA reads as TGTGCCAGCAGGGAAAGCGGGAGAGGTTTTGGCACCGGGGAGCTGTTTTTT. Protein: CASRESGRGFGTGELFF. This rearrangement joins TRBV2 to TRBJ2-2; 8 bases match TRBD2. There are 17 residues in the CDR3. Germline loops: CDR1 SNHLY, CDR2 FYNNEI. Losses at the gene ends were 6 bases for V and 4 bases for J; bases not matched to a gene: 13.

The chain combines TRBV30 with TRBJ2-1, with 8 bases identical to TRBD1. CDR1 is GTSNPN and CDR2 is SVGIG in the germline V gene (reference sequence). J was trimmed by 1 base and V by 0 bases; bases with no gene match: 8. The CDR3 loop spans 17 amino acids. Here the CDR3 reads CAWSVEVRGRSYNEQFF. For the CDR3, the DNA is TGTGCCTGGAGTGTAGAGGTCAGGGGGCGATCCTACAATGAGCAGTTCTTC.

The V call is TRBV5-1, the J call TRBJ2-5; 11 nucleotides match TRBD2. Germline lookup yields CDR1 SGHRS and CDR2 YFSETQ. Trimming removed 5 bases from V and 4 bases from J; junction bases left unmatched: 7. The CDR3 sequence is 15 residues long. The CDR3 region is CASRLGLADGETQYF. The DNA of the CDR3 is TGCGCCAGCAGGCTGGGACTAGCGGACGGAGAGACCCAGTACTTC.

The CDR3 reads CASRGAFNQPQHF. Here the CDR3 DNA reads TGTGCCAGCAGGGGAGCCTTCAATCAGCCCCAGCATTTT. The chain is built from TRBV28 and TRBJ1-5; D remains unclear. This CDR3 contains 13 residues. Germline lookup yields CDR1 MDHEN and CDR2 SYDVKM. The V end was cut by 6 bases, the J end by 3 bases, with 9 bases between.

The rearrangement uses TRBV30 and TRBJ2-2; D possibly corresponds to TRBD2 (7 bases). The CDR3 length is 16 residues. Germline V gives CDR1 GTSNPN, CDR2 SVGIG (reference sequence). V dropped 4 bases and J dropped 4 bases, with 19 bases sitting between them. The CDR3 DNA reads as TGTGCCTGGAACAAGGGGGGAGGGCCCTCCACCGGGGAGCTGTTTTTT. It codes for CAWNKGGGPSTGELFF.

This clone was picked up a small number of times. J is TRBJ1-5 and V is TRBV6-6, with D unclear. There are 13 residues in the CDR3. V was shortened by 6 bases and J by 7 bases, with 13 bases between the two germline ends. In germline, CDR1 is MNHNY, CDR2 SVGAGI (reference sequence). This chain's CDR3 is CASRESIEQPQHF. In nucleotides, the CDR3 is TGTGCCAGCAGAGAGAGTATAGAACAGCCCCAGCATTTT.

J is TRBJ1-5 and V is TRBV20-1; the D is unclear. Germline V gene lookup returns CDR1 DFQATT and CDR2 SNEGSKA (reference sequence). CDR3 length: 11 amino acids. V was cut by 5 bases and J by 7 bases, with 9 bases left in between. CDR3 nucleotide sequence: TGCAGTGCTGGGAGGACGCAGCCCCAGCATTTT. Translation: CSAGRTQPQHF.

The chain uses TRBV13 and TRBJ2-1; TRBD2 aligns across 12 bases. Germline CDR1 reads PRHDT; CDR2 reads FYEKMQ (reference sequence). The trim removed 5 bases at V and 10 bases at J, leaving 15 bases unmatched. CDR3 size: 17 residues. As DNA, the CDR3 is TGTGCCAGCAGCAATCGACTAGCGGGAGCCTCTTGGGGGGAGCAGTTCTTC. Its translation is CASSNRLAGASWGEQFF.

The DNA for the CDR3 is TGTGCCAGCAGCCTATTTCGGGGGGCGAACCCCCCGGAGACCCAGTACTTC. This codes for CASSLFRGANPPETQYF. The rearrangement links TRBV7-6 to TRBJ2-5, with a weak D call TRBD2 (7 bases). CDR3 size: 17 residues. The germline V gene has CDR1 SGHVS and CDR2 FNYEAQ. V dropped 5 bases and J dropped 5 bases, with 24 bases sitting between them.

Only a few counts were recorded for this clone. The rearrangement joins TRBV29-1 to TRBJ2-5; TRBD1 might be the D (6 bases). V lost 6 bases and J lost 0, with 14 bases in between. CDR3 length: 14 amino acids. Germline lookup yields CDR1 SQVTM and CDR2 ANQGSEA. CDR3 nucleotide sequence: TGCAGCGTACCACAGGGACGGGACCAAGAGACCCAGTACTTC. Its protein is CSVPQGRDQETQYF.

The V call is TRBV6-5, the J call TRBJ2-7; 7 bases are a match to TRBD1. V gave up 10 bases and J gave up 2 bases; unmatched junction bases: 8. Germline CDR1 and CDR2: MNHEY and SVGAGI. The CDR3 covers 13 residues. For the CDR3, the DNA is TGTGCCACCGACAGGGTGTTTACCTACGAGCAGTACTTC. Amino acids: CATDRVFTYEQYF.

The chain has TRBV29-1 and TRBJ2-3; D gene ambiguous. This CDR3 spans 13 amino acids. Looked up from germline, CDR1 is SQVTM and CDR2 is ANQGSEA. Trimming cost V 6 bases and J 0 bases, with 10 bases left between them. CDR3 protein: CSVTPTSTDTQYF. The DNA for the CDR3 is TGCAGCGTGACGCCGACTAGCACAGATACGCAGTATTTT.

V is TRBV18 and J is TRBJ2-1; 10 bases fit TRBD2. Germline loops: CDR1 KGHSH, CDR2 LQKENI. After removal of 6 bases from V and 4 bases from J, the junction contained 3 bases not matched to a gene. The CDR3 loop spans 14 amino acids. The DNA for the CDR3 is TGTGCCAGCTCTGGACTAGCGGTATACAATGAGCAGTTCTTC. Protein: CASSGLAVYNEQFF.

The chain carries TRBV5-4 and TRBJ2-7, with 10 bases aligning to TRBD2. J was trimmed by 3 bases and V by 4 bases; bases with no gene match: 7. In germline, CDR1 is SGHNT, CDR2 YYREEE (reference sequence). The CDR3 consists of 15 residues. The CDR3 DNA reads as TGTGCCAGCAGCCCGAGGACTAGCGGAAACTACGAGCAGTACTTC. Its protein product is CASSPRTSGNYEQYF.